A selection of T cell receptor beta chains follows, all from one sample in a study of OX40 agonist ivuxolimab in advanced cancers. The data were produced by immunoSEQ multiplex PCR, yet TCRdb's version contains in-frame clones alone and is incomplete. The sample has some 30,000 clones, around nine tenths seen once. The sequenced sample was CD4+ or CD8+ T cells sorted from blood, obtained in a trial of the OX40 agonist ivuxolimab. The receptors come from an adult with an advanced solid tumor such as melanoma, head and neck, liver or kidney cancer. The CDR3 runs from the conserved cysteine through the conserved F or W. The order of the fields is V gene, J gene, D gene, clone size, CDR3 DNA, CDR3 protein. The D gene is left open where the match is weak. Size values are once, few and many counts, or a class for expanded clones, and some rows have none.

TRBV10-1,TRBJ1-1,TRBD1,NA,TGCGCCAGCAGTGATTCCTACGCAGGGGGCACCGAAGCTTTCTTT,CASSDSYAGGTEAFF
TRBV5-8,TRBJ1-1,NA,NA,TGTGCCAGCAGCTTGGTTAGCAGGGTTGCTTTCTTT,CASSLVSRVAFF
TRBV15,TRBJ2-2,NA,NA,TGTGCCACCAGCGTCGGACAGATTAACACCGGGGAGCTGTTTTTT,CATSVGQINTGELFF
TRBV28,TRBJ2-1,TRBD2,NA,TGTGCCAGCGGAAAGCGGGGGCTCAATGAGCAGTTCTTC,CASGKRGLNEQFF
TRBV5-4,TRBJ2-7,TRBD1,once,TGTGCCAGCAGCCCCCGGACAGGGCACGAGCAGTACTTC,CASSPRTGHEQYF
TRBV10-3,TRBJ1-2,NA,NA,TGTGCCATCAGTGAGTTTGGGGACTATGGCTACACCTTC,CAISEFGDYGYTF
TRBV11-2,TRBJ2-5,NA,NA,TGTGCCAGCAGCCCCGAACGGTGGGGGCAAGAGACCCAGTACTTC,CASSPERWGQETQYF
TRBV27,TRBJ1-1,NA,NA,TGTGCCAGCGGCTTGCGGGGGGCTTTCACTGAAGCTTTCTTT,CASGLRGAFTEAFF
TRBV11-2,TRBJ2-1,TRBD2,NA,TGTGCCAGCAGACAAACTAGCGGGGTGACCCCGTTCTTC,CASRQTSGVTPFF
TRBV10-3,TRBJ2-1,NA,once,TGTGCCATCAGTGGGGACTCTACAGGGGTGCAGTTCTTC,CAISGDSTGVQFF
TRBV7-9,TRBJ2-2,NA,once,TGTGCCAGCAGCTTAATCTCCCGTGGGGGTCAGGTTTGGCTGTTTTTT,CASSLISRGGQVWLFF
TRBV30,TRBJ2-5,NA,NA,TGTGCCTGGAGTGTAGGCCCTCAAGAGACCCAGTACTTC,CAWSVGPQETQYF
TRBV15,TRBJ2-5,TRBD2,NA,TGTGCCACCAGCAGAGATGGATCGGGACTAGGAGAGACCCAGTACTTC,CATSRDGSGLGETQYF
TRBV14,TRBJ2-7,TRBD1,NA,TGTGCCAGCAGCCTGTGGGGACAGGGGGTCTACGAGCAGTACTTC,CASSLWGQGVYEQYF
TRBV5-6,TRBJ1-4,TRBD1,NA,TGTGCCAGCAGCCCGACAGGGGTCGTCGAAAAACTGTTTTTT,CASSPTGVVEKLFF
TRBV6-5,TRBJ1-2,TRBD1,NA,TGTGCCAGCAGTTACCAGGGACAGGGGGATGGCTACACCTTC,CASSYQGQGDGYTF
TRBV9,TRBJ2-2,NA,NA,TGTGCCAGCAGCCCCCCCGACACCACCGGGGAGCTGTTTTTT,CASSPPDTTGELFF
TRBV28,TRBJ2-1,NA,NA,TGTGCCACCGGGACCTACTACAATGAGCAGTTCTTC,CATGTYYNEQFF
TRBV4-1,TRBJ2-1,NA,NA,TGCGCCAGCAGCCACATTTTAGGGGTGGGGAATGAGCAGTTCTTC,CASSHILGVGNEQFF
TRBV11-3,TRBJ2-1,NA,few,TGTGCCAGCAGCCCTGGAGGCCTGGGTTACAATGAGCAGTTCTTC,CASSPGGLGYNEQFF
TRBV27,TRBJ1-4,NA,NA,TGTGCCAGCAGGACTTTCGGTAATGAAAAACTGTTTTTT,CASRTFGNEKLFF
TRBV5-8,TRBJ2-1,TRBD2,NA,TGTGCCAGCAGGCCTCGACTAGCGAACTCCTACAATGAGCAGTTCTTC,CASRPRLANSYNEQFF
TRBV13,TRBJ2-7,TRBD1,NA,TGTGCCAGCAGCTCCGGATTGACAGGGGGCGACGAGCAGTACTTC,CASSSGLTGGDEQYF
TRBV4-1,TRBJ1-4,NA,NA,TGCGCCAGCAGCCAGAGACAGAATATTAATGAAAAACTGTTTTTT,CASSQRQNINEKLFF
TRBV5-6,TRBJ1-5,TRBD1,NA,TGTGCCAGCAGCGCCTTTACAGGGGAGGGTAATCAGCCCCAGCATTTT,CASSAFTGEGNQPQHF
TRBV7-9,TRBJ2-5,NA,NA,TGTGCCAGCAGCTACCGGGAGCTTCAAGAGACCCAGTACTTC,CASSYRELQETQYF
TRBV28,TRBJ2-2,NA,NA,TGTGCCAGCAGTTGGGTCCCGGACGGACTGAACACCGGGGAGCTGTTTTTT,CASSWVPDGLNTGELFF
TRBV11-2,TRBJ2-7,NA,NA,TGTGCCGGGCGGGCGGGGGCTCATTCGGACTACGAGCAGTACTTC,CAGRAGAHSDYEQYF
TRBV9,TRBJ2-2,NA,NA,TGTGCCAGCAGCGTAGCTGGGGGGCAGTGGGAGCTGTTTTTT,CASSVAGGQWELFF
TRBV25-1,TRBJ2-1,NA,NA,TGTGCCAGCACGGTAGGTGGGAGTACTGAGCAGTTCTTC,CASTVGGSTEQFF
TRBV6-5,TRBJ2-1,NA,NA,TGTGCCAGCAGTTACTTTTTCCCATACTCCAATGAGCAGTTCTTC,CASSYFFPYSNEQFF
TRBV7-7,TRBJ2-1,TRBD2,NA,TGTGCTAGCAGCTTAGCCAGCGGGGGGGCCAATGAGCAGTTCTTC,CASSLASGGANEQFF
TRBV14,TRBJ2-7,NA,NA,TGTGCCAGCAGCCCCGGACAGTTTTCCTACGAGCAGTACTTC,CASSPGQFSYEQYF